This T cell receptor (beta chain) came from a study of T-cell reconstitution after alpha-beta-depleted transplantation in children. Study outcomes and limitations: Surviving recipient T cells and thymic progenitors accounted for the high day-60 TCRbeta diversity observed in some patients. Expanded clones from the graft, numbering several hundred, reportedly supplied alpha-beta T cells about two months after transplant.

This clonotype was recorded many times. Its specificity is not known. This CDR3 spans 15 amino acids. Trimming removed 4 bases from V and 5 bases from J; junction bases left unmatched: 9. During its preparation, the TCRbeta library received unique molecular identifiers. TCRdb reprocessed the PCR reads via MiXCR and lists one record per CDR3 protein. The sample has under 450,000 distinct CDR3 sequences; around 15% are singletons. The chain couples TRBV12-3 or TRBV12-4 to TRBJ2-5; 8 nucleotides match TRBD1. The receptor comes from a boy in the first two years of life who had a stem cell transplant for Wiskott-Aldrich syndrome, so the T cells may come from the graft donor. The sample here was PBMCs, mostly from graft donor cells, taken 360 days after TCRalphabeta/CD19-depleted stem cell transplant. The CDR3 loop is CASSSPQTGGETQYF. As DNA, the CDR3 is TGTGCCAGCAGTTCACCCCAAACAGGGGGTGAGACCCAGTACTTC.